One T cell receptor (beta chain) is described in this entry. Study members were between 18 and 89 years old and lived in 24 US regions. For recovered donors of Cohort 3, there were two negative PCRs, clearance, or symptom resolution. These data originate in a study of blood T cell repertoires in COVID-19. The CDR3 runs 14 residues. The germline gives CDR1 PRHDT, CDR2 FYEKMQ (reference sequence). With 5 bases removed from V and 1 base from J, the gap between germline ends came to 11 bases. Methods used by the authors: Counts of nucleated cells, estimated from reference gene primer amplification, were obtained. Profiled with immunoSEQ multiplex PCR; TCRdb holds only in-frame clones, not every one. The V and J calls and the clone size are those of that table, but D and trimming were determined from the DNA. The sample contains about 470,000 clones, about nine tenths of which appear only once.

The receptor was isolated from a woman aged 18-29 years who had recovered from COVID-19. Sequenced material: PBMCs or T cells enriched from blood (not recorded which). V is TRBV13 and J is TRBJ1-1; possibly TRBD1 for D (6 bases). Here the CDR3 DNA reads TGTGCCAGCAGCCTGGGGACATCGAACACTGAAGCTTTCTTT. Residues: CASSLGTSNTEAFF. The whole variable domain, remainder taken from reference TRBV13 and TRBJ1-1, is AAGVIQSPRHLIKEKRETATLKCYPIPRHDTVYWYQQGPGQDPQFLISFYEKMQSDKGSIPDRFSAQQFSDYHSELNMSSLELGDSALYFCASSLGTSNTEAFFGQGTRLTVV.